This TCR beta chain appears in the sequencing data of a study of cytomegalovirus exposure and HLA in healthy donors. Regarding the study as a whole: Follow-up analysis found HLA locus-dependent TCR association rates, highest for DRB1 and lowest for HLA-C. Immune exposure information available was restricted to CMV serostatus.

As for this clone: The antigen is not known.

The PCR was carried out with 60 Vbeta primers and 13 Jbeta primers. Only in-frame clones appear in the TCRdb table, and some are missing; sequencing was by immunoSEQ multiplex PCR. The data contain 120,000 to 150,000 clones, 88% of them singletons. This CDR3 region has 15 residues. V dropped 3 bases and J dropped 8; count of bases not matched to a gene: 9. Germline V lookup: CDR1 SGHNT, CDR2 YYREEE (reference sequence). The receptor comes from a woman between 35 and 50 years old in good health and CMV-seronegative. This chain connects TRBV5-4 to TRBJ2-2; 8 bases are shared with TRBD2. The sample comprised PBMCs. The CDR3 is CASSSRGSGRGELFF. CDR3 nucleotide sequence: TGTGCCAGCAGCTCTCGTGGGAGCGGGAGAGGGGAGCTGTTTTTT.